The present T cell receptor (beta chain) was sequenced within a study of CD8 T cells in Susac syndrome. V lost 9 bases and J 5 bases, leaving 11 bases between the germline ends. CDR1 and CDR2 (germline): SGHNT, YYREEE (reference sequence). There are 11 residues in the CDR3. With random hexamers, reverse transcription was performed on about 0.5 to 1 ug of RNA. TCRdb redid the calling of the immunoSEQ multiplex PCR reads with MiXCR, one entry per CDR3 protein. Of roughly 60,000 distinct CDR3 sequences listed, over 85% are singletons. J is TRBJ1-2 and V is TRBV5-4; no firm D call. The TCR comes from a human donor in good health. Sequenced: CD8+ T cells from PBMCs. CDR3: CATSPGYGYTF. CDR3 nucleotide sequence: TGTGCCACCTCACCCGGTTATGGCTACACCTTC. The complete variable domain, with remaining parts taken from reference TRBV5-4 and TRBJ1-2, reads ETGVTQSPTHLIKTRGQQVTLRCSSQSGHNTVSWYQQALGQGPQFIFQYYREEENGRGNFPPRFSGLQFPNYSSELNVNALELDDSALYLCATSPGYGYTFGSGTRLTVV.